This T cell receptor (beta chain) is from a study of T cells in Graves' hyperthyroidism and ophthalmopathy. RNA transcripts gave rise to amplified TCR beta CDR3 regions. RT-PCR in the first round (using the HTBI primer set) targeted the TCR CDR3. In TCRdb, the multiplex PCR reads were re-called with MiXCR into one record per CDR3 protein. This sample has about 640,000 distinct CDR3 sequences, with less than 25% found just once. V was clipped by 4 bases and J by 0 bases, with 17 bases between them. The CDR3 is made up of 17 amino acids. Per germline, CDR1 PRHDT and CDR2 FYEKMQ (reference sequence). The table lists this clonotype with many counts.

This TCR was recovered from a man aged 25 to 40 with Graves' ophthalmopathy. Material: blood. This sequence joins TRBV13 and TRBJ2-3; tentative D call: TRBD2 (6 bases). The CDR3 DNA follows: TGTGCCAGCAGCTACCCTATGGGACTGGATAGCACAGATACGCAGTATTTT. Protein product: CASSYPMGLDSTDTQYF.